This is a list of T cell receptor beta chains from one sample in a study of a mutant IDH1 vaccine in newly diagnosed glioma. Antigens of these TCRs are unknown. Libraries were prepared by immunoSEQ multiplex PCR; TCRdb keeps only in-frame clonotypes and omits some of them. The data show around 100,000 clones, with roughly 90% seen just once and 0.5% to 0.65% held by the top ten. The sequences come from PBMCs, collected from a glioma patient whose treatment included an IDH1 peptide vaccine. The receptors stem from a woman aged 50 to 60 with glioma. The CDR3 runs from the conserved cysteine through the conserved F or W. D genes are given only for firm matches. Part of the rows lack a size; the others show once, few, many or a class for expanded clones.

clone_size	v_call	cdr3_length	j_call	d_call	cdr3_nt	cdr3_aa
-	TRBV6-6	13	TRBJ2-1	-	TGTGCCAGCAGTTACGTCAGCGGGAATGAGCAGTTCTTC	CASSYVSGNEQFF
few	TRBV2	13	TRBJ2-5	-	TGTGCCTGGTCCGCGGGGAGAAGGGAGACCCAGTACTTC	CAWSAGRRETQYF
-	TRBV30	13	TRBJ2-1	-	TGTGCCTGGACCCTTCCGGTGTACAATGAGCAGTTCTTC	CAWTLPVYNEQFF
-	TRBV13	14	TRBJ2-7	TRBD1	TGTGCCAGCAGCGCGGGACAGGGTACCTACGAGCAGTACTTC	CASSAGQGTYEQYF
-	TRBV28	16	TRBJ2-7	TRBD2	TGTGCCAGCAGTCCCCGGGGACTAGCGAAAAACTACGAGCAGTACTTC	CASSPRGLAKNYEQYF
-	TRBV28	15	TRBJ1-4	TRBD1	TGTGCCAGCAGAACACAGGGGAGGGATAATGAAAAACTGTTTTTT	CASRTQGRDNEKLFF
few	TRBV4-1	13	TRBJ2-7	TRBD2	TGCGCCAGCAGCCAGGGACTAGCTCGCGAGCAGTACTTC	CASSQGLAREQYF
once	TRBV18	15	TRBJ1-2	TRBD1	TGTGCCAGCTCACCACCGTGGACAGGGCAAAGTGGCTACACCTTC	CASSPPWTGQSGYTF
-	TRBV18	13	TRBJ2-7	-	TGTGCCAGCTCACCAGTCTCTCTCTACGAGCAGTACTTC	CASSPVSLYEQYF
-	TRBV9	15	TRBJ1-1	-	TGTGCCAGCAGCGTAGAAGCCTGGGGGAACACTGAAGCTTTCTTT	CASSVEAWGNTEAFF
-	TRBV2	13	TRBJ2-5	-	TGTGCCAGTGGGTGGCAGGGCCAAGAGACCCAGTACTTC	CASGWQGQETQYF
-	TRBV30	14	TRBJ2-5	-	TGTGCCTGGAGTGTACTAGGACTCCAAGAGACCCAGTACTTC	CAWSVLGLQETQYF
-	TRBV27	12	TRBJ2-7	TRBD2	TGTGCCAGCGGGCGGGGGACCTACGAGCAGTACTTC	CASGRGTYEQYF
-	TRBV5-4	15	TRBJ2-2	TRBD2	TGTGCCAGCAGCTTGGGAGCGGGGGCGACCGGGGAGCTGTTTTTT	CASSLGAGATGELFF
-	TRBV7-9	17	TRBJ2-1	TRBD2	TGTGCCAGCAGCTTAGGCACACGGGGGGGCCCCTACAATGAGCAGTTCTTC	CASSLGTRGGPYNEQFF
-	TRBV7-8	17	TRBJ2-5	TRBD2	TGTGCCAGCAGCGCGATACTAGCGGGAGGACCTCAAGAGACCCAGTACTTC	CASSAILAGGPQETQYF
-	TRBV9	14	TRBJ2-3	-	TGTGCCAGCAGCGTTAGCCTGAGCACAGATACGCAGTATTTT	CASSVSLSTDTQYF
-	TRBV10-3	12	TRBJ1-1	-	TGTGCCATCAGTGAGTCGGGGCGAGGAGCTTTCTTT	CAISESGRGAFF
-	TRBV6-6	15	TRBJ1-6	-	TGTGCCAGCAGTTACTCTGTCAGGGGCAATTCACCCCTCCACTTT	CASSYSVRGNSPLHF
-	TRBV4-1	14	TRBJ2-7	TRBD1	TGCGCCAGCAGCCCTGGACAGGGGGCCTTCGAGCAGTACTTC	CASSPGQGAFEQYF